This T cell receptor (beta chain) was recorded in a study of blood T cell repertoires in COVID-19. For the study at large: Sites in the United States, Italy and Spain provided acute and convalescent COVID-19 samples. The analysed material was cDNA or gDNA that came from T cells, B-cell-depleted T cells, or PBMCs.

The germline gives CDR1 KGHSH, CDR2 LQKENI. This CDR3 has 14 residues. V gave up 3 bases and J gave up 9 bases; unmatched junction bases: 7. Measured with immunoSEQ multiplex PCR; TCRdb has only the in-frame clones, and not every one. The table records 200,000 or so clones, 80% to 85% of them present only once. Specimen: PBMCs or T cells enriched from blood (not recorded which). This sequence was found in a man aged 40-49 years who had recovered from COVID-19. This chain connects TRBV18 to TRBJ1-1; TRBD1 matches 10 bases. CDR3 nucleotide sequence: TGTGCCAGCTCACCTAATCCGGGACAGGGGAAAGCTTTCTTT. This sequence encodes CASSPNPGQGKAFF. Drawing the rest from reference TRBV18 and TRBJ1-1, the complete variable domain is NAGVMQNPRHLVRRRGQEARLRCSPMKGHSHVYWYRQLPEEGLKFMVYLQKENIIDESGMPKERFSAEFPKEGPSILRIQQVVRGDSAAYFCASSPNPGQGKAFFGQGTRLTVV.